Listed here are 27 T cell receptor beta chains from one sample, sequenced in a study of identical twins. Using its own MiXCR run on the 5' RACE reads, TCRdb lists one record per CDR3 protein. This repertoire shows 450,000 or so distinct CDR3 sequences, 11% to 15% found once; its top ten account for approximately 0.52%. The same data also contributed to another study, on yellow fever vaccine responses in identical twins.

Sequencing was carried out using CD4+ T cells sorted from blood. These receptors were collected from a woman in her late teens or twenties in good health.

The V gene is TRBV2, the J gene TRBJ2-7, with TRBD2 matching over 7 bases. Trimming at V came to 4 bases and at J to 4 bases, leaving 7 bases not matched to a gene. The germline V gene encodes CDR1 SNHLY and CDR2 FYNNEI. The CDR3 length is 14 residues. The chain's CDR3 is CASSGFLAVYEQYF. The CDR3 DNA follows: TGTGCCAGCAGTGGATTTCTAGCGGTATACGAGCAGTACTTC.

V usage is TRBV5-1 and J usage is TRBJ1-6, with D perhaps matching TRBD1 (5 bases). This CDR3 region has 17 residues. Trimming took off 0 bases at V and 7 bases at J, with 17 bases between the two ends. Germline V lookup: CDR1 SGHRS, CDR2 YFSETQ. The CDR3 nucleotides read TGCGCCAGCAGCTTGGAGTTTTCGGCAGGGCACAATTCACCCCTCCACTTT. Residues: CASSLEFSAGHNSPLHF.

The chain is built from TRBV18 and TRBJ2-1, with 13 bases aligning to TRBD2. The ends lost 0 bases at V and 0 bases at J; junction bases unmatched: 5. This CDR3 comprises 19 residues. Germline V gene lookup returns CDR1 KGHSH and CDR2 LQKENI. CDR3 bases: TGTGCCAGCTCACCACCGGGACTAGCGGGACCCAGCTCCTACAATGAGCAGTTCTTC. Amino acids: CASSPPGLAGPSSYNEQFF.

A few counts support this clonotype. This chain connects TRBV2 to TRBJ2-1; 8 positions match TRBD2. Germline CDR1 reads SNHLY; CDR2 reads FYNNEI. V was clipped by 6 bases and J by 8 bases; unmatched bases: 3. This CDR3 region has 12 residues. The CDR3 is CASRAGVDEQFF. For the CDR3, the DNA is TGTGCCAGCAGAGCGGGAGTGGATGAGCAGTTCTTC.

V is TRBV6-1 and J is TRBJ1-4; D is uncertain. Germline lookup yields CDR1 MNHNS and CDR2 SASEGT. This CDR3 has 13 amino acids. Trimming removed 6 bases from V and 10 bases from J, with 15 bases in between. The CDR3 nucleotides read TGTGCCAGCAGATCCCCGTCACCGGGAAAACTGTTTTTT. Translating gives CASRSPSPGKLFF.

This clonotype was counted many times. This rearrangement joins TRBV7-9 to TRBJ1-1; weak D call: TRBD1 (5 bases). V lost 5 bases and J lost 1, with 5 bases in between. The CDR3 spans 12 residues. Germline V gene sequence: CDR1 SEHNR, CDR2 FQNEAQ (reference sequence). The CDR3 region has the DNA TGTGCCAGCAGCACAGGGAACACTGAAGCTTTCTTT. This sequence encodes CASSTGNTEAFF.

This clonotype was seen a few times. This chain joins TRBV27 and TRBJ2-1; maybe TRBD2 (7 bases). The CDR3 totals 16 residues. The germline V and J ends were trimmed by 6 bases and 5 bases, with 20 bases remaining between them. CDR1 is MNHEY and CDR2 is SMNVEV in the germline V gene (reference sequence). The CDR3 coding sequence is TGTGCCAGCAGCCGCTTGGGGGGGGGCTATGACAATGAGCAGTTCTTC. Protein sequence: CASSRLGGGYDNEQFF.

The chain links TRBV20-1 to TRBJ1-1; 8 nucleotides match TRBD1. The CDR3 consists of 14 residues. CDR1 DFQATT and CDR2 SNEGSKA come from the germline V gene (reference sequence). V gave up 5 bases and J gave up 0 bases; unmatched junction bases: 5. The CDR3 sequence: CSAARQGLNTEAFF. The CDR3 coding sequence is TGCAGTGCTGCGCGACAGGGGTTGAACACTGAAGCTTTCTTT.

This clonotype was picked up a small number of times. This chain uses TRBV5-1 with TRBJ2-2; possible D gene TRBD2, 6 bases. This CDR3 spans 15 amino acids. Germline values: CDR1 SGHRS, CDR2 YFSETQ. V lost 5 bases to trimming and J lost 5 bases, with 16 bases between them. In DNA form, the CDR3 reads TGCGCCAGCAGAGCGGAGGGAGTAGGAACCGGGGAGCTGTTTTTT. Its protein product is CASRAEGVGTGELFF.

This clonotype was seen at least ten times. The chain links TRBV3-1 to TRBJ2-7, with 14 bases aligning to TRBD2. CDR3 length equals 13 residues. Per the germline V gene, CDR1 is LGHDT and CDR2 is YNNKEL (reference sequence). Unmatched junction bases numbered 2, after V lost 8 bases and J lost 5 bases. CDR3 loop: CASGTSGSNEQYF. The CDR3 coding sequence is TGTGCCAGCGGGACTAGCGGGAGTAACGAGCAGTACTTC.

The chain uses TRBV25-1 and TRBJ1-1; D unclear. V was trimmed by 4 bases and J by 6 bases, leaving 15 bases between them. The CDR3 consists of 14 residues. The germline gives CDR1 MGHDK, CDR2 SYGVNS. The CDR3 nucleotides read TGTGCCAGCAGTGGGGTCCATTCGGCCGCTGAAGCTTTCTTT. Protein product: CASSGVHSAAEAFF.

The chain has TRBV28 and TRBJ2-5, with a weak D call TRBD2 (5 bases). This CDR3 is 14 amino acids long. Trimming stripped 7 bases from V and 1 base from J, with 13 bases between. Germline-derived CDR1 and CDR2 are MDHEN and SYDVKM. For the CDR3, the DNA is TGTGCCAGCAAACCCGGCAGCGGCCAAGAGACCCAGTACTTC. This codes for CASKPGSGQETQYF.

This clonotype was counted between two and nine times. Compared with germline, one end of the junction differs, possibly owing to a read error. The CDR3 loop reads CSATTGTGTYGQYF. CDR3 DNA sequence: TGCAGTGCTACCACCGGGACTGGAACCTACGGGCAGTACTTC. The chain uses TRBV20-1 and TRBJ2-7; D is perhaps TRBD2 (6 bases). Germline V CDR1 and CDR2: DFQATT, SNEGSKA (reference sequence). The CDR3 runs to 14 residues.

This clonotype was detected a few times. This chain links TRBV2 with TRBJ2-5, with no clear D. The V gene lost 4 bases and the J gene lost 0 bases, with 9 bases spanning the gap. The CDR3 consists of 14 residues. The germline V gene encodes CDR1 SNHLY and CDR2 FYNNEI. The CDR3 is CASSGERYQETQYF. In DNA form, the CDR3 reads TGTGCCAGCAGTGGAGAACGGTACCAAGAGACCCAGTACTTC.

This clonotype was seen repeatedly, ten times or more. The rearrangement joins TRBV29-1 to TRBJ2-3; maybe TRBD1 (6 bases). This CDR3 comprises 12 residues. Trimming left V 6 bases short and J 3 bases short, with 10 bases between. Germline V gene data show CDR1 as SQVTM and CDR2 as ANQGSEA. Here the CDR3 reads CSVRRGTDTQYF. The CDR3 bases are TGCAGCGTCCGCAGGGGTACAGATACGCAGTATTTT.

This rearrangement joins TRBV9 to TRBJ2-7; no definite D call. Trimming left V 3 bases short and J 4 bases short, with 11 bases between. The CDR3 runs to 13 residues. CDR1 SGDLS and CDR2 YYNGEE come from the germline V gene. CDR3 region: CASSATPLYEQYF. For the CDR3, the DNA is TGTGCCAGCAGCGCAACACCCCTGTACGAGCAGTACTTC.

The table lists this clonotype with a few counts. The chain employs TRBV7-9 and TRBJ2-7; D unresolved. The CDR3 is made up of 14 amino acids. The V gene's germline CDR1 is SEHNR and CDR2 FQNEAQ (reference sequence). Between the trimmed V and J ends, which lost 2 bases and 2 bases, there was a span of 10 bases. This CDR3 is CASSLITAAYEQYF. The DNA for the CDR3 is TGTGCCAGCAGCTTAATAACTGCCGCCTACGAGCAGTACTTC.

This clonotype was detected a few times. V gene TRBV7-9 combines with J gene TRBJ2-7; no clear D gene. The V gene's germline CDR1 is SEHNR and CDR2 FQNEAQ (reference sequence). This CDR3 is 13 amino acids long. The V and J ends lost 5 bases and 3 bases respectively, with 11 bases between them. The CDR3 loop reads CASSAVGNYEQYF. The CDR3 DNA reads as TGTGCCAGCAGCGCGGTGGGCAACTACGAGCAGTACTTC.

This clonotype was detected only a few times. This rearrangement joins TRBV6-1 to TRBJ2-5; D gene uncertain. Germline lookup yields CDR1 MNHNS and CDR2 SASEGT. V was shortened by 8 bases and J by 4 bases, with 17 bases between the two germline ends. The CDR3 loop spans 14 amino acids. The CDR3 loop reads CASGRVGFGETQYF. The DNA for the CDR3 is TGTGCCAGCGGACGGGTCGGATTTGGAGAGACCCAGTACTTC.

This clonotype is a singleton in its sample. This rearrangement joins TRBV5-8 to TRBJ2-1; D may be TRBD1 (5 bases). The CDR3 has 13 amino acids. Germline CDR1 reads SGHTS; CDR2 reads YDEGEE. V was cut by 4 bases and J by 10 bases, with 15 bases left in between. This chain's CDR3 is CASSPRQTQEQFF. CDR3 bases: TGTGCCAGCAGCCCCAGACAGACCCAAGAGCAGTTCTTC.

This clonotype has more than one count but fewer than ten. V and J are TRBV18 and TRBJ2-7; D not certain. Germline assignment: CDR1 KGHSH and CDR2 LQKENI. The ends were cut back, 1 base at V and 6 bases at J, with 16 bases in the middle. The CDR3 is 15 amino acids. CDR3 in amino acids: CASSPLDGSFSEQYF. CDR3 DNA: TGTGCCAGCTCACCACTGGACGGTAGCTTCTCCGAGCAGTACTTC.

This clonotype has a handful of counts. The rearrangement uses TRBV7-8 and TRBJ2-7, with D possibly being TRBD1 (5 bases). Trimming stripped 5 bases from V and 4 bases from J, with 18 bases between. This CDR3 comprises 15 residues. Per the germline V gene, CDR1 is SGHVS and CDR2 is FQNEAQ. CDR3 amino acids: CASSNPRENRYEQYF. DNA of the CDR3: TGTGCCAGCAGCAATCCCAGGGAAAACCGTTACGAGCAGTACTTC.

The sample holds many counts of this clonotype. This chain links TRBV5-6 with TRBJ1-5, with TRBD1 as a possible D gene (6 bases). CDR1 SGHDT and CDR2 YYEEEE come from the germline V gene. This CDR3 is 15 amino acids long. Trimming removed 3 bases at V and 5 bases at J, with 15 bases between. As DNA, the CDR3 is TGTGCCAGCAGCTGGGGGAGCAGGGGTGATCAGCCCCAGCATTTT. Amino acids: CASSWGSRGDQPQHF.

This clonotype was counted between two and nine times. This chain joins TRBV6-5 and TRBJ2-7; 7 nucleotides agree with TRBD1. This CDR3 region has 16 residues. J lost 3 bases, V lost 2 bases, and 10 bases had no gene match. Looked up from germline, CDR1 is MNHEY and CDR2 is SVGAGI. Written as DNA, the CDR3 is TGTGCCAGCAGTTACAACCGGGACAGAAGAATCTACGAGCAGTACTTC. As protein: CASSYNRDRRIYEQYF.

J is TRBJ2-1 and V is TRBV20-1, with 8 bases lining up with TRBD2. The V segment lost 5 bases and the J segment 6 bases; nucleotides outside the gene matches: 12. Germline CDR1 and CDR2: DFQATT and SNEGSKA (reference sequence). The CDR3 is made up of 15 amino acids. The chain's CDR3 is CSAGDVAGKVNEQFF. The CDR3 coding sequence is TGCAGTGCTGGGGACGTAGCGGGGAAGGTCAATGAGCAGTTCTTC.

This clonotype was seen at least ten times. One end of the junction is discordant with germline, which a read error may explain. V is TRBV29-1 and J is TRBJ2-7; TRBD1 is a possible D gene (5 bases). Germline V gene lookup returns CDR1 SQVTM and CDR2 ANQGSEA. The CDR3 totals 13 residues. The CDR3 spells CSVEDRLSYEQYF. The CDR3 region has the DNA TGCAGCGTCGAAGACAGACTCTCCTACGAGCAGTACTTC.

The chain recombines TRBV6-2 or TRBV6-3 with TRBJ1-1; TRBD1 is a possible D gene (6 bases). This CDR3 comprises 14 residues. Germline CDR1 reads MNHEY; CDR2 reads SVGEGT. V was shortened by 2 bases and J by 1 base, with 8 bases between the two germline ends. CDR3 amino acids: CASSYDRRNTEAFF. CDR3 DNA: TGTGCCAGCAGTTACGACAGGAGGAACACTGAAGCTTTCTTT.